Listed here are 21 T cell receptor beta chains from one sample, sequenced in a study of cytomegalovirus exposure and HLA in healthy donors. The primer mix had 60 Vbeta and 13 Jbeta primers. Sequencing was performed with immunoSEQ multiplex PCR; in TCRdb, only in-frame clones are kept and a portion is missing. The sample carries some 87,000 clones, roughly 80% recorded once. What was sequenced was PBMCs. Receptors were obtained from a man aged 45-65 years in good health and CMV-seropositive.

This clone was found a few times. The V gene is TRBV6-5, the J gene TRBJ1-1; 7 positions agree with TRBD1. With V trimmed by 8 bases and J by 8 bases, 17 bases remained unmatched. From germline, CDR1 is MNHEY and CDR2 SVGAGI. This CDR3 has 15 amino acids. CDR3 protein: CASYMRPGGLPEAFF. In DNA form, the CDR3 reads TGTGCCAGCTATATGAGGCCAGGGGGTTTGCCGGAAGCTTTCTTT.

The chain links TRBV10-3 to TRBJ2-3; the D gene is possibly TRBD1 (5 bases). Trimming left V 4 bases short and J 1 base short, with 9 bases between. This CDR3 comprises 14 residues. Looked up from germline, CDR1 is ENHRY and CDR2 is SYGVKD. The CDR3 nucleotides read TGTGCCATCAGTGGGGAAGGGGGCACAGATACGCAGTATTTT. This codes for CAISGEGGTDTQYF.

V gene TRBV9 combines with J gene TRBJ2-1; 9 nucleotides line up with TRBD1. This CDR3 has 13 amino acids. The V segment lost 7 bases and the J segment 8 bases; nucleotides outside the gene matches: 7. In germline, CDR1 is SGDLS, CDR2 YYNGEE. The CDR3 DNA reads as TGTGCCAGCTCCGGGACAGGGCGCGATGAGCAGTTCTTC. Amino acid sequence: CASSGTGRDEQFF.

The sample holds a few counts of this clone. The chain combines TRBV18 with TRBJ2-1, with TRBD1 matching over 10 bases. The CDR3 is 14 residues long. V lost 6 bases, J lost 7 bases, and 6 bases stayed unmatched. Germline CDR1 KGHSH, CDR2 LQKENI. CDR3 DNA sequence: TGTGCCAGCTCCCGACAGGGGGCGGGGAATGAGCAGTTCTTC. Its protein product is CASSRQGAGNEQFF.

This rearrangement joins TRBV2 to TRBJ1-2; 7 nucleotides match TRBD1. CDR3 length: 14 amino acids. CDR1 SNHLY and CDR2 FYNNEI come from the germline V gene. V was clipped by 8 bases and J by 0 bases; unmatched bases: 6. CDR3: CASGRDSTNYGYTF. The CDR3 nucleotides read TGTGCCAGCGGAAGGGACAGCACTAACTATGGCTACACCTTC. The entire variable domain, with the rest obtained from reference TRBV2 and TRBJ1-2, is as follows: EPEVTQTPSHQVTQMGQEVILRCVPISNHLYFYWYRQILGQKVEFLVSFYNNEISEKSEIFDDQFSVERPDGSNFTLKIRSTKLEDSAMYFCASGRDSTNYGYTFGSGTRLTVV.

The genes are TRBV18 and TRBJ1-2; 7 bases are a match to TRBD1. V gave up 1 base and J gave up 3 bases; unmatched junction bases: 5. The germline V gene encodes CDR1 KGHSH and CDR2 LQKENI. CDR3 length equals 15 residues. The CDR3 nucleotides are TGTGCCAGCTCACCACTAAAGGGACAGTACTATGGCTACACCTTC. Translation gives CASSPLKGQYYGYTF.

This chain connects TRBV5-5 to TRBJ2-5, with TRBD2 as a possible D gene (6 bases). The germline V gene encodes CDR1 SGHKS and CDR2 YYEKEE (reference sequence). V was trimmed by 1 base and J by 8 bases, leaving 12 bases between them. The CDR3 covers 13 residues. CDR3 residues: CASSLLGGGTQYF. The CDR3 DNA reads as TGTGCCAGCAGCTTGTTGGGGGGAGGCACCCAGTACTTC. Drawing the rest from reference TRBV5-5 and TRBJ2-5, the complete variable domain is DAGVTQSPTHLIKTRGQQVTLRCSPISGHKSVSWYQQVLGQGPQFIFQYYEKEERGRGNFPDRFSARQFPNYSSELNVNALLLGDSALYLCASSLLGGGTQYFGPGTRLLVL.

The chain employs TRBV6-4 and TRBJ2-7; weak D call: TRBD2 (7 bases). The CDR3 runs 14 residues. V was shortened by 8 bases and J by 4 bases, with 18 bases between the two germline ends. Germline lookup yields CDR1 MRHNA and CDR2 SNTAGT. The CDR3 protein is CASPKGRGRYEQYF. Here the CDR3 DNA reads TGTGCCAGCCCTAAGGGGAGGGGGAGGTACGAGCAGTACTTC.

This clone has just a few counts. Within the sample, other DNA sequences also encode this same CDR3. The CDR3 DNA sequence: TGTGCCAGTAGTATCCTCAGGGGGCGTACTGAAGCTTTCTTT. As protein: CASSILRGRTEAFF. The chain carries TRBV19 and TRBJ1-1, with 8 bases matching TRBD1. Trimming took 3 bases from V and 5 from J; bases not matched to a gene: 5. The germline gives CDR1 LNHDA, CDR2 SQIVND (reference sequence). This CDR3 comprises 14 residues.

This clone was recorded a few times. This sequence joins TRBV5-1 and TRBJ1-3; 9 bases line up with TRBD1. CDR1 is SGHRS, CDR2 YFSETQ, per germline. After removal of 0 bases from V and 0 bases from J, the junction contained 13 bases not matched to a gene. CDR3 length equals 20 residues. In nucleotides, the CDR3 is TGCGCCAGCAGCTTGGTCACGGGACAGGGTCCCCTATACTCTGGAAACACCATATATTTT. It translates to CASSLVTGQGPLYSGNTIYF.

The chain has TRBV9 and TRBJ2-3; tentative D call: TRBD1 (6 bases). CDR3 length: 14 amino acids. Germline assignment: CDR1 SGDLS and CDR2 YYNGEE. Trimming shortened V by 3 bases and J by 2 bases, and 10 bases separated the two germline ends. This chain's CDR3 is CASSATGTTDTQYF. Here the CDR3 DNA reads TGTGCCAGCAGCGCTACAGGGACCACAGATACGCAGTATTTT.

This clone has a handful of counts. The J gene is TRBJ2-7, the V gene TRBV4-3; TRBD1 matches at 9 bases. This CDR3 is built from 16 residues. Trimming removed 6 bases from V and 3 bases from J; junction bases left unmatched: 12. Germline assignment: CDR1 LGHNA and CDR2 YSLEER. CDR3 coding DNA: TGCGCCAGCAGTTCGGGACCACTGGACAGGGGCTACGAGCAGTACTTC. This encodes CASSSGPLDRGYEQYF.

This chain links TRBV7-8 with TRBJ1-5; 8 nucleotides match TRBD1. The CDR3 has 15 residues. Germline V gene sequence: CDR1 SGHVS, CDR2 FQNEAQ. V lost 4 bases and J lost 3; bases outside the gene matches: 5. The chain's CDR3 is CASSSQGGNNQPQHF. Here the CDR3 DNA reads TGTGCCAGCAGCTCACAGGGGGGGAACAATCAGCCCCAGCATTTT.

This clone was seen once. The chain links TRBV28 to TRBJ1-1; 8 positions agree with TRBD1. The CDR3 consists of 12 residues. V gave up 5 bases and J gave up 10 bases; unmatched junction bases: 6. The germline CDR1 and CDR2 sequences are MDHEN and SYDVKM. The CDR3 nucleotides are TGTGCCAGCAGTCAGGACAGGGTACGAGCTTTCTTT. Translating it yields CASSQDRVRAFF. The complete variable domain, with remaining parts taken from reference TRBV28 and TRBJ1-1, reads DVKVTQSSRYLVKRTGEKVFLECVQDMDHENMFWYRQDPGLGLRLIYFSYDVKMKEKGDIPEGYSVSREKKERFSLILESASTNQTSMYLCASSQDRVRAFFGQGTRLTVV.

This chain connects TRBV7-9 to TRBJ1-2; TRBD1 aligns across 7 bases. Germline-derived CDR1 and CDR2 are SEHNR and FQNEAQ (reference sequence). Trimming at V came to 1 base and at J to 8 bases, leaving 4 bases not matched to a gene. This CDR3 has 13 amino acids. The CDR3 protein is CASSLGQGEGYTF. The DNA of the CDR3 is TGTGCCAGCAGCTTAGGACAGGGAGAAGGCTACACCTTC.

A single count supports this clone. The chain combines TRBV18 with TRBJ1-1; D may be TRBD1 (6 bases). CDR1 and CDR2 from the germline V gene are KGHSH and LQKENI. This CDR3 spans 13 amino acids. Trimming took off 6 bases at V and 3 bases at J, with 11 bases between the two ends. Here the CDR3 DNA reads TGTGCCAGCTCTCGCAACAGGGACACTGAAGCTTTCTTT. Translating it yields CASSRNRDTEAFF.

The chain has TRBV27 and TRBJ1-1; D not certain. Trimming took 6 bases from V and 6 from J, leaving 14 bases between them. CDR1 is MNHEY and CDR2 is SMNVEV in the germline V gene (reference sequence). This CDR3 has 13 amino acids. The CDR3 sequence is CASSNMNIAEAFF. The CDR3 DNA reads TGTGCCAGCAGCAACATGAATATCGCTGAAGCTTTCTTT.

The CDR3: CASRDRDRGFYGYTF. The CDR3 coding sequence is TGTGCCAGCAGGGACCGGGACAGGGGGTTCTATGGCTACACCTTC. V usage is TRBV6-5 and J usage is TRBJ1-2; TRBD1 aligns across 11 bases. The CDR3 has 15 residues. V lost 6 bases to trimming and J lost 4 bases; unmatched junction nucleotides: 7. CDR1 MNHEY and CDR2 SVGAGI come from the germline V gene.

The rearrangement joins TRBV7-9 to TRBJ2-7; 9 positions agree with TRBD1. V lost 2 bases to trimming and J lost 7 bases; unmatched junction nucleotides: 3. Germline V gene data show CDR1 as SEHNR and CDR2 as FQNEAQ (reference sequence). The CDR3 length is 13 residues. The CDR3 DNA reads as TGTGCCAGCAGCTTAAGGACAGGGGAGGAGCAGTACTTC. This translates into CASSLRTGEEQYF.

This chain joins TRBV2 and TRBJ1-6; tentatively, D is TRBD1 (6 bases). The CDR3 covers 15 residues. The germline gives CDR1 SNHLY, CDR2 FYNNEI. The V and J ends lost 5 bases and 8 bases respectively, with 16 bases between them. The DNA of the CDR3 is TGTGCCAGCAGTACCACAGGGCCCCTCGATTCACCCCTCCACTTT. Encoded protein: CASSTTGPLDSPLHF.

For this clone: Relative to the germline gene, one junction end is altered; a read error may explain this. The rearrangement joins TRBV20-1 to TRBJ2-7; TRBD2 is a possible D gene (6 bases). Looked up from germline, CDR1 is DFQATT and CDR2 is SNEGSKA (reference sequence). The CDR3 is 11 amino acids. In nucleotides, the CDR3 is TGCAGTGCTAGACTGGACTACGCGCAGTACTTC. As protein: CSARLDYAQYF.